Listed below are T cell receptor beta chains from one sample, sequenced in a study of T cell responses to AZD1222 COVID-19 vaccine. TCRdb keeps only in-frame clones here, not all; method: immunoSEQ multiplex PCR. The table has around 140,000 clones, roughly 85% seen once. Source: peripheral blood, taken 28 days after the second dose of the MenACWY control vaccine. The receptor set was obtained from an adult who received the MenACWY meningococcal vaccine as a control. Both conserved end residues are part of each CDR3. D genes are given only for firm matches. Clone size is stated in some rows and not others, as once, few, many or a class when expanded.

D | J | V | size | DNA | CDR3
NA | TRBJ1-6 | TRBV19 | NA | TGTGCCAGTAGTTGGGGCAGGGAAAATTCACCCCTCCACTTT | CASSWGRENSPLHF
TRBD2 | TRBJ2-1 | TRBV28 | NA | TGTGCCAGCCGTCCTTGGCGGGGGGGCTTCAATGAGCAGTTCTTC | CASRPWRGGFNEQFF
NA | TRBJ2-1 | TRBV27 | few | TGTGCCAGCAGTTTAAACTTCTACAATGAGCAGTTCTTC | CASSLNFYNEQFF
NA | TRBJ1-1 | TRBV5-1 | few | TGCGCCAGCAGTGTTGGGCAGTCTAATGAAGCTTTCTTT | CASSVGQSNEAFF
NA | TRBJ1-5 | TRBV12-3/TRBV12-4 | NA | TGTGCCGTTGGGGCGAGCCAGCCCCAGCATTTT | CAVGASQPQHF
TRBD1 | TRBJ2-2 | TRBV24-1 | NA | TGTGCCACCAGTGTACAGGGGGCATCTGTGAACACCGGGGAGCTGTTTTTT | CATSVQGASVNTGELFF
TRBD1 | TRBJ1-3 | TRBV19 | few | TGTGCCAGTAGCTCTAACAGGGGGCAGAGAGGAAACACCATATATTTT | CASSSNRGQRGNTIYF
TRBD1 | TRBJ1-2 | TRBV27 | NA | TGTGCCAGCAGTCCGCGGGGACAGGGAATCCATGGCTACACCTTC | CASSPRGQGIHGYTF
NA | TRBJ1-1 | TRBV5-5 | few | TGTGCCAGCAGCTTGGGCCTGAACACTGAAGCTTTCTTT | CASSLGLNTEAFF
NA | TRBJ1-5 | TRBV2 | NA | TGTGCCAGCATGCCGGGAGGGAGTAATCAGCCCCAGCATTTT | CASMPGGSNQPQHF
TRBD1 | TRBJ1-2 | TRBV30 | few | TGTGCCTCCAAACGGGACAGGTCGCCTAGGGGCTACACCTTC | CASKRDRSPRGYTF
NA | TRBJ2-2 | TRBV11-3 | NA | TGTGCCAGCAGCTCAGGGGGCGGGAGAGGAAACACCGGGGAGCTGTTTTTT | CASSSGGGRGNTGELFF
TRBD1 | TRBJ1-2 | TRBV27 | NA | TGTGCCAGCAGTTTAACGGGACAGGGGTTGTATGGCTACACCTTC | CASSLTGQGLYGYTF
TRBD1 | TRBJ2-1 | TRBV10-3 | NA | TGTGCCATCCGTGGTGGGACAGGCGTGTACAATGAGCAGTTCTTC | CAIRGGTGVYNEQFF
NA | TRBJ1-4 | TRBV7-9 | NA | TGTGCCAGCAGCTTGAATGAAAAACTGTTTTTT | CASSLNEKLFF
NA | TRBJ1-5 | TRBV12-5 | NA | TGTGCTAGTGGTTTGGTGGCCGGGGGCGAGCGCAATCAGCCCCAGCATTTT | CASGLVAGGERNQPQHF
NA | TRBJ2-3 | TRBV12-3/TRBV12-4 | NA | TGTGCCAGCAGCTTCGGGGTAGATACGCAGTATTTT | CASSFGVDTQYF
NA | TRBJ1-1 | TRBV6-4 | NA | TGTGCCAGCAGTGACACCCACGGCCGTGAAGCTTTCTTT | CASSDTHGREAFF
NA | TRBJ1-1 | TRBV18 | NA | TGTGCCAGCTCACCAACACCCCTGGGGGAGACTGAAGCTTTCTTT | CASSPTPLGETEAFF
NA | TRBJ2-2 | TRBV3-1/TRBV3-2 | NA | TGTGCCAGCAGCCAAGCAGGGAGCCGCACCGGGGAGCTGTTTTTT | CASSQAGSRTGELFF
NA | TRBJ2-2 | TRBV5-1 | NA | TGCGCCAGCAGCTCGGGAGGGGGCACGAACACCGGGGAGCTGTTTTTT | CASSSGGGTNTGELFF
NA | TRBJ2-7 | TRBV7-2 | NA | TGTGCCAGCAGCTTCGAACAAGGCTCCTACGAGCAGTACTTC | CASSFEQGSYEQYF
NA | TRBJ2-7 | TRBV3-1/TRBV3-2 | NA | TGTGCCAGCAGCCAAGATCGGAGAGAGCAGTACTTC | CASSQDRREQYF
NA | TRBJ1-3 | TRBV6-5 | NA | TGTGCCAGCAGTAGGGGACCCAGCTCTGGAAACACCATATATTTT | CASSRGPSSGNTIYF
NA | TRBJ1-4 | TRBV5-1 | NA | TGCGCCAGCAGCTTGGCCGGAAAACTGTTTTTT | CASSLAGKLFF
NA | TRBJ2-5 | TRBV28 | NA | TGTGCCAGCAGTCTTGGATCCCCGAGAGAGACCCAGTACTTC | CASSLGSPRETQYF
NA | TRBJ2-3 | TRBV24-1 | NA | TGTGCCACCAGTGGCGCCAGGGAGGCAGATACGCAGTATTTT | CATSGAREADTQYF
TRBD1 | TRBJ1-4 | TRBV28 | NA | TGTGCCAGCAGTTTAGGGACAGGGGGCGGTGAAAAACTGTTTTTT | CASSLGTGGGEKLFF
NA | TRBJ2-7 | TRBV5-1 | NA | TGCGCCAGCTCCGAGGGGAGCTACGAGCAGTACTTC | CASSEGSYEQYF
TRBD1 | TRBJ2-2 | TRBV27 | NA | TGTGCCAGCAGGACAGGGTCCGGGGAGCTGTTTTTT | CASRTGSGELFF
NA | TRBJ2-2 | TRBV27 | NA | TGTGCCAGCAGTTCGAGCTGGACCGGGGAGCTGTTTTTT | CASSSSWTGELFF
NA | TRBJ1-2 | TRBV30 | NA | TGTGCCTGGAGTGTGAGGGTGGGCTATGGCTACACCTTC | CAWSVRVGYGYTF
NA | TRBJ1-2 | TRBV20-1 | NA | TGCAGTGCTAGTTTGATATTTGATAACTATGGCTACACCTTC | CSASLIFDNYGYTF
NA | TRBJ1-1 | TRBV7-6 | NA | TGTGCCAGCAGCCTATCGGGCGCGAACACTGAAGCTTTCTTT | CASSLSGANTEAFF
TRBD2 | TRBJ2-1 | TRBV5-1 | NA | TGCGCCAGCAGCACGGGACTAGCGGGGGGGAATGAGCAGTTCTTC | CASSTGLAGGNEQFF
NA | TRBJ1-1 | TRBV29-1 | once | TGCAGCGTCGGAGTCGGGGGGAACACTGAAGCTTTCTTT | CSVGVGGNTEAFF
NA | TRBJ1-6 | TRBV5-4 | NA | TGTGCCAGCAGCTTGGGGGTCAGGAATAATTCACCCCTCCACTTT | CASSLGVRNNSPLHF
NA | TRBJ2-7 | TRBV11-2 | NA | TGTGCCAGCAGCTCCCTCTACGAGCAGTACTTC | CASSSLYEQYF
NA | TRBJ1-2 | TRBV28 | NA | TGTGCCAGCAGTTTACCTGGCCCATCCCCCGTGGGTGGCTACACCTTC | CASSLPGPSPVGGYTF
NA | TRBJ1-6 | TRBV30 | once | TGTGCCTGGAGTGTACTGGGGGAATCGACCTATAATTCACCCCTCCACTTT | CAWSVLGESTYNSPLHF
NA | TRBJ2-2 | TRBV6-5 | NA | TGTGCCAGCAGTTACTGGGGAACCGGGGAGCTGTTTTTT | CASSYWGTGELFF
NA | TRBJ1-2 | TRBV24-1 | NA | TGTGCCACCTCCCAGGGGCGCGGGTATGGCTACACCTTC | CATSQGRGYGYTF
TRBD2 | TRBJ2-7 | TRBV6-5 | NA | TGTGCCAGCAGTTACTCGGCTAGCGGAAATTACGAGCAGTACTTC | CASSYSASGNYEQYF
NA | TRBJ1-3 | TRBV29-1 | NA | TGCAGCATGGCGGTGGTTTCTGGAAACACCATATATTTT | CSMAVVSGNTIYF
NA | TRBJ2-3 | TRBV10-3 | once | TGTGCCATCAGTGAGTCAGGGGCAGGGCCGGGGACAGATACGCAGTATTTT | CAISESGAGPGTDTQYF
TRBD1 | TRBJ1-2 | TRBV5-1 | NA | TGCGCCAGCAGCTTGGCCCCAGGGGGAAAGAATGGCTACACCTTC | CASSLAPGGKNGYTF
NA | TRBJ1-2 | TRBV9 | NA | TGTGCCAGCAGCCCTCAGGTAGGGACGGACTGGCTCTATGGCTACACCTTC | CASSPQVGTDWLYGYTF
TRBD1 | TRBJ1-2 | TRBV6-5 | NA | TGTGCCAGCAGACCGCCGGGACAGACTAACTATGGCTACACCTTC | CASRPPGQTNYGYTF
TRBD1 | TRBJ1-2 | TRBV10-3 | NA | TGTGCCATCACCCAGATTCCGGGACAGGGGGCGAGCTACACCTTC | CAITQIPGQGASYTF
TRBD2 | TRBJ2-2 | TRBV6-5 | NA | TGTGCCAGCAGTTCCGGGACTAGCAACACCGGGGAGCTGTTTTTT | CASSSGTSNTGELFF
NA | TRBJ2-7 | TRBV9 | NA | TGTGCCAGCAGCACCCACAAGCGGAGACACTACGAGCAGTACTTC | CASSTHKRRHYEQYF
NA | TRBJ1-2 | TRBV7-9 | NA | TGTGCCAGCAGCTTAGTAGTTGGCAGCGCTAACTATGGCTACACCTTC | CASSLVVGSANYGYTF